This T cell receptor beta chain was identified during a study of cytomegalovirus exposure and HLA in healthy donors. The study's findings and limits: No immune exposure information besides CMV serostatus was available.

Trimming cost V 5 bases and J 8 bases, with 21 bases left between them. CDR1 SGHTA and CDR2 FQGNSA come from the germline V gene. This CDR3 region has 15 residues. Notes on this clone: What it binds is not known.

The PCR made use of 60 Vbeta and 13 Jbeta primers. Profiling relied on immunoSEQ multiplex PCR, and the TCRdb table lists in-frame clones only, not all of them. This sample has about 160,000 clones, with 86% found just once. Donors consisted of healthy bone marrow donors. This clonotype was sampled from a woman younger than 30 in good health and CMV-seronegative. V is TRBV7-2 and J is TRBJ1-2, with a possible D match to TRBD1 (5 bases). Sequences were obtained from PBMCs. The chain's CDR3 is CASSLLERRGYGYTF. CDR3 in DNA: TGTGCCAGCAGCCTCTTAGAACGGAGGGGTTACGGCTACACCTTC. The full variable domain, rest sourced from reference TRBV7-2 and TRBJ1-2, is GAGVSQSPSNKVTEKGKDVELRCDPISGHTALYWYRQSLGQGLEFLIYFQGNSAPDKSGLPSDRFSAERTGGSVSTLTIQRTQQEDSAVYLCASSLLERRGYGYTFGSGTRLTVV.